A single T cell receptor beta chain is shown here with its context. These data belong to a study of shared clonotypes between healthy human individuals. The germline V and J ends were trimmed by 1 base and 2 bases, with 8 bases remaining between them. This CDR3 comprises 15 residues. Germline V CDR1 and CDR2: MNHEY, SMNVEV (reference sequence). Original methodology: From ImmunoSEQ came sequences covering only the junction and carrying no quality scores, so filtering differed. Only in-frame clones appear in the TCRdb table, and some are missing; sequencing was by immunoSEQ multiplex PCR. That table is the source of V, J and clone size, and D and trimming were worked out from the DNA. The sample has approximately 840,000 clones; about 96% are singletons. CD45RO-negative, CCR7-selected cells formed the naive CD8 fraction, which excluded terminally differentiated effector memory CD45RA+ cells.

The source of this sequence is a young man in good health. Sequencing used naive CD8+ T cells sorted from blood. The genes are TRBV27 and TRBJ2-2; either TRBD1 or TRBD2 may fit D (5 bases each). CDR3 coding DNA: TGTGCCAGCAGTTTATGGGACGGAAACACCGGGGAGCTGTTTTTT. Translation: CASSLWDGNTGELFF.